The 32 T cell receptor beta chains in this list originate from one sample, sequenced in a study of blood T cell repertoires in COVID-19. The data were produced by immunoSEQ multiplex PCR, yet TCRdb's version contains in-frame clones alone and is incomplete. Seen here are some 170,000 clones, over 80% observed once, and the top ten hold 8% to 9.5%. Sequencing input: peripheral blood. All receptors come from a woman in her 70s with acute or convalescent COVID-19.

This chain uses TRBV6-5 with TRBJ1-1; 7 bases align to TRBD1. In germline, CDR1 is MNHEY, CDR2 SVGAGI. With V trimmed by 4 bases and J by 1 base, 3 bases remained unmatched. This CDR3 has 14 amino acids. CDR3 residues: CASSFRGENTEAFF. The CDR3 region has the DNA TGTGCCAGCAGTTTCAGGGGGGAGAACACTGAAGCTTTCTTT.

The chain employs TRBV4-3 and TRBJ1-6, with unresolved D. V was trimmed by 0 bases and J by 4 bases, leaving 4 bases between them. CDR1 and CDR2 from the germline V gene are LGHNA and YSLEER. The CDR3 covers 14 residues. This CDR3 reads CASSQEAYNSPLHF. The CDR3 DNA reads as TGCGCCAGCAGCCAAGAGGCTTATAATTCACCCCTCCACTTT.

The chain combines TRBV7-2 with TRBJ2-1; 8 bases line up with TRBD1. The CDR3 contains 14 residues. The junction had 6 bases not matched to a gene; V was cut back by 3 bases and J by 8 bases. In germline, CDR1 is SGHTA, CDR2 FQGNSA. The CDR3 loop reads CASSFTYRGYEQFF. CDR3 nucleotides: TGTGCCAGCAGCTTTACTTACAGGGGGTATGAGCAGTTCTTC.

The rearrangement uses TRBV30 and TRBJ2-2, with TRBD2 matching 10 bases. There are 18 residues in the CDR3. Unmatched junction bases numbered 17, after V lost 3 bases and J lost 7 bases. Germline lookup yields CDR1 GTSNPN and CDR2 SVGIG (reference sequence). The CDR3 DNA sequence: TGTGCCTGGAGCGCCACTTTCCAGCGGGAGGGCCGTATCGGGGAGCTGTTTTTT. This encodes CAWSATFQREGRIGELFF.

DNA for the CDR3: TGTGCCAGCAGCTTAGGGGCAGGCACTAGCTCCTACAATGAGCAGTTCTTC. Protein sequence: CASSLGAGTSSYNEQFF. This chain connects TRBV7-9 to TRBJ2-1, with D possibly matching TRBD2 (5 bases). Germline V gene sequence: CDR1 SEHNR, CDR2 FQNEAQ (reference sequence). This CDR3 region has 17 residues. V gave up 1 base and J gave up 0 bases, with 13 bases separating them.

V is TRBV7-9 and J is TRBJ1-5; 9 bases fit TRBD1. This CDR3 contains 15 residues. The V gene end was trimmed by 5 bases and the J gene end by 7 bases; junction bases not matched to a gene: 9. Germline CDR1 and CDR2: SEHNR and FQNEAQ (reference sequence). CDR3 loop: CASSPGTGSRQPQHF. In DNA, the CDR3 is TGTGCCAGCAGCCCCGGGACAGGGAGTAGGCAGCCCCAGCATTTT.

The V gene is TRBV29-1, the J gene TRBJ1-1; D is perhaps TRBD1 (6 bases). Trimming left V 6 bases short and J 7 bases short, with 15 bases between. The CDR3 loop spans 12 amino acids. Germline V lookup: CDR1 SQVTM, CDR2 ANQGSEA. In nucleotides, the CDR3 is TGCAGCGTGTATTTACAGGGAATTGAAGCTTTCTTT. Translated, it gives CSVYLQGIEAFF.

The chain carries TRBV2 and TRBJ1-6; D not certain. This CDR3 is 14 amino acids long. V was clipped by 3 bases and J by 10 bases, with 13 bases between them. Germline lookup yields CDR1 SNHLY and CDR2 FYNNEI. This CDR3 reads CASSDQAWRSPLHF. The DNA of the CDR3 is TGTGCCAGCAGTGACCAGGCCTGGCGATCACCCCTCCACTTT.

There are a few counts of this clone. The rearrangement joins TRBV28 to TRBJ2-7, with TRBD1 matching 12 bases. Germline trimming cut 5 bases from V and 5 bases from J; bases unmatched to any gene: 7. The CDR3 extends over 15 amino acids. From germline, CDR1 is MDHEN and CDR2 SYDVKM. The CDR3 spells CASSAPGQGAHEQYF. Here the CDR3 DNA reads TGTGCCAGCAGTGCGCCGGGACAGGGGGCCCACGAGCAGTACTTC.

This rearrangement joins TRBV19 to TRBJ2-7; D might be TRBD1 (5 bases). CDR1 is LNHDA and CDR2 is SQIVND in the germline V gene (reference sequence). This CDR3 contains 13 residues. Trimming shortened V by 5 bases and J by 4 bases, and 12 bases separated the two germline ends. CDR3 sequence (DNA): TGTGCCAGTAGTGTCCAGGGAACATACGAGCAGTACTTC. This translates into CASSVQGTYEQYF.

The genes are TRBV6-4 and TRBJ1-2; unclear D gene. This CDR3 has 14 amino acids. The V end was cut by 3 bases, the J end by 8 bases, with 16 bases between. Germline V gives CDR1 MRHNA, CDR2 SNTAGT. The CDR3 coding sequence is TGTGCCAGCAGTGAAGGACTAGAAGTAGGCGGCTACACCTTC. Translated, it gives CASSEGLEVGGYTF.

The CDR3 sequence is CAISEGQGSAQTQYF. CDR3 nucleotides: TGTGCCATCAGTGAGGGACAGGGGTCTGCACAGACCCAGTACTTC. V usage is TRBV10-3 and J usage is TRBJ2-5, with TRBD1 matching 9 bases. This CDR3 contains 15 residues. Germline CDR1 and CDR2: ENHRY and SYGVKD. Germline trimming cut 2 bases from V and 6 bases from J; bases unmatched to any gene: 7.

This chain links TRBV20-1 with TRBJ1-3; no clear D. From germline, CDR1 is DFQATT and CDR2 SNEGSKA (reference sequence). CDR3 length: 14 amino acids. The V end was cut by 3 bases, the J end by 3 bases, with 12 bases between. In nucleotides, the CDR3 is TGCAGTGCTAGTCAGGATCCACTTGGAAACACCATATATTTT. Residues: CSASQDPLGNTIYF.

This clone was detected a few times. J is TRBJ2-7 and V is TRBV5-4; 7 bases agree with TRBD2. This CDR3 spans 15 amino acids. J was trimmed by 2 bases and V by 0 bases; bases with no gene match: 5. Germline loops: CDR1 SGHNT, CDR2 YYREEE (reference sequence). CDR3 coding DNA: TGTGCCAGCAGCTTGGGGACTAGTATAACCTACGAGCAGTACTTC. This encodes CASSLGTSITYEQYF.

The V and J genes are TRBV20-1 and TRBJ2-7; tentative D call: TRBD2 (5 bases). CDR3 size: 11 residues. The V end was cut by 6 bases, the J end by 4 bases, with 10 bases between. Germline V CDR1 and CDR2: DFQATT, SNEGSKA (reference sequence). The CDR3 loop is CSAPTGYEQYF. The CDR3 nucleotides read TGCAGTGCCCCTACGGGATACGAGCAGTACTTC.

The CDR3: CASSTLDRVYEQYF. Written as DNA, the CDR3 is TGTGCCAGCTCAACTTTGGACAGGGTTTACGAGCAGTACTTC. The chain uses TRBV18 and TRBJ2-7; 8 bases agree with TRBD1. Germline CDR1 KGHSH, CDR2 LQKENI. CDR3 size: 14 residues. J lost 4 bases, V lost 5 bases, and 7 bases had no gene match.

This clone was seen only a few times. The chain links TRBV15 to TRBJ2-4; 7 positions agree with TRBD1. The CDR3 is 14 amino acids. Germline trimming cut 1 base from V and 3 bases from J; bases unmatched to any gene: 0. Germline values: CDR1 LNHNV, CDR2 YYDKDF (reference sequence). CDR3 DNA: TGTGCCACCAGCAGAGCAGGGGGCAAAAACATTCAGTACTTC. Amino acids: CATSRAGGKNIQYF.

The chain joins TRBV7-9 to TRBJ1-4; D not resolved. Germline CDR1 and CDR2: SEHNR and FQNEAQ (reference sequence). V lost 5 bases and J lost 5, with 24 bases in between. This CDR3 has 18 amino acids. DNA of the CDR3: TGTGCCAGCAGCCCGCTGGCCGCCGGGGTCTCTGGAAATGAAAAACTGTTTTTT. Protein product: CASSPLAAGVSGNEKLFF.

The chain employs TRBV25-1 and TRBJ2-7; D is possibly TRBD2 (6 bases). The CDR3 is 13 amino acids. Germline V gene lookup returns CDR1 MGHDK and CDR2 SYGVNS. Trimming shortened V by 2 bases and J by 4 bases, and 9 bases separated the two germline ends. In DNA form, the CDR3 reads TGTGCCAGCAGTGAAAGACTAGTTTACGAGCAGTACTTC. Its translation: CASSERLVYEQYF.

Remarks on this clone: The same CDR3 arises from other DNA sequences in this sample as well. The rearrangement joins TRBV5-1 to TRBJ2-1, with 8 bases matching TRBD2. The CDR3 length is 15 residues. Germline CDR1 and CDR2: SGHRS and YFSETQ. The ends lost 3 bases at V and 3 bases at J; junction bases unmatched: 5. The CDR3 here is CASSSSGTSYNEQFF. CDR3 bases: TGCGCCAGCAGCTCTTCCGGGACTAGCTACAATGAGCAGTTCTTC.

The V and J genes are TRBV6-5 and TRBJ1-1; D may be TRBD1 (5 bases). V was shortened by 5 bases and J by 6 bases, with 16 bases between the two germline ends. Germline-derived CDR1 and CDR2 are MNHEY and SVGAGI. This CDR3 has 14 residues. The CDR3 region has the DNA TGTGCCAGCAGTCGCGGAGTCAGGGAGGCTGAAGCTTTCTTT. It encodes CASSRGVREAEAFF.

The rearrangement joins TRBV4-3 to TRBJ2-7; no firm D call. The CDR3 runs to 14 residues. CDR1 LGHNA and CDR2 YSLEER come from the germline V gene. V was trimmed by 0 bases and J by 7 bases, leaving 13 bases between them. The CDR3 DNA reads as TGCGCCAGCAGCCAAGAAGCCGCAGGTGTGGAGCAGTACTTC. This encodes CASSQEAAGVEQYF.

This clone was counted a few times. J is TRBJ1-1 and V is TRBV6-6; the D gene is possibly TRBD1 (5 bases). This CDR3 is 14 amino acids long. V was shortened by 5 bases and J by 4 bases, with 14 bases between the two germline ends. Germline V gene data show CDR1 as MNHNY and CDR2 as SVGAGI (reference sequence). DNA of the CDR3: TGTGCCAGCAGTCCCCAGTTGGGGGGCACTGAAGCTTTCTTT. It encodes CASSPQLGGTEAFF.

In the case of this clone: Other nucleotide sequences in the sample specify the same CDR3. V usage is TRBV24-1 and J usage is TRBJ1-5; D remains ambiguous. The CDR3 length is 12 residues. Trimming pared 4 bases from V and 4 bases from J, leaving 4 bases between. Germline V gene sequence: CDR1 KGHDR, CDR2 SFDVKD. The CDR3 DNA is TGTGCCACCAGTGAGCAGAATCAGCCCCAGCATTTT. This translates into CATSEQNQPQHF.

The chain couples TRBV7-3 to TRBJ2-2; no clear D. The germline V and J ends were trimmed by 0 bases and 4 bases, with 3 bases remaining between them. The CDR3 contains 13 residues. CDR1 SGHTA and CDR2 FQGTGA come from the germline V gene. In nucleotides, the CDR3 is TGTGCCAGCAGCTTAACAGCCACCGGGGAGCTGTTTTTT. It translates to CASSLTATGELFF.

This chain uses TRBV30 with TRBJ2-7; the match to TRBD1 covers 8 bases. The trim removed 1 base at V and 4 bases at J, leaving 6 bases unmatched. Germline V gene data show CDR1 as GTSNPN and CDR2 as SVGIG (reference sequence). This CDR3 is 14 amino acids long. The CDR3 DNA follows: TGTGCCTGGAGTGACTCAGGGGGCCCTTACGAGCAGTACTTC. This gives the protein CAWSDSGGPYEQYF.

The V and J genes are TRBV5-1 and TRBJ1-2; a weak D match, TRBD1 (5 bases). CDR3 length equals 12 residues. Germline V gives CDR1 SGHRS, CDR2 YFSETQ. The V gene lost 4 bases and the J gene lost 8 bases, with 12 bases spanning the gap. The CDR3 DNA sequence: TGCGCCAGCAGCCCCGACAGTGGAGGCTACACCTTC. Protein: CASSPDSGGYTF.

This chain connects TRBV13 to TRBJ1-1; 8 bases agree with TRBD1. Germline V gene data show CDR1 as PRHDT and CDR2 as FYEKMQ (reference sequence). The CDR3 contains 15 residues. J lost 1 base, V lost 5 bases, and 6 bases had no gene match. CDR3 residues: CASSPWTGKNTEAFF. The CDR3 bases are TGTGCCAGCAGCCCTTGGACAGGGAAGAACACTGAAGCTTTCTTT.

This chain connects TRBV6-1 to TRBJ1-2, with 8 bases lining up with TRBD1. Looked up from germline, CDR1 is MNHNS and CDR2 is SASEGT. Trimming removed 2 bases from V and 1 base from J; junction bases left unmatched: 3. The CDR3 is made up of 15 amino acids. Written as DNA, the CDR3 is TGTGCCAGCAGTGAACAGACAGGGGTTAACTATGGCTACACCTTC. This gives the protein CASSEQTGVNYGYTF.

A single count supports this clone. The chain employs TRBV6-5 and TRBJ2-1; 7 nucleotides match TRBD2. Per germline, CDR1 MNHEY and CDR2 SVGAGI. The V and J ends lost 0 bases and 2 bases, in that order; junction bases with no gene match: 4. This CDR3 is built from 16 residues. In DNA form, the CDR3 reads TGTGCCAGCAGTTACTCGGCGGGAGAGCCCTACAATGAGCAGTTCTTC. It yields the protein CASSYSAGEPYNEQFF.

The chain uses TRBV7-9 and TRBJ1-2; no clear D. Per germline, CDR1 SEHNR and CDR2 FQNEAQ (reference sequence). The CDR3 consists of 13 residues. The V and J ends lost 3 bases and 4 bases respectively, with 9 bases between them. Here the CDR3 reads CASSLTGFYGYTF. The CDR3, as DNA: TGTGCCAGCAGCTTGACGGGATTCTATGGCTACACCTTC.

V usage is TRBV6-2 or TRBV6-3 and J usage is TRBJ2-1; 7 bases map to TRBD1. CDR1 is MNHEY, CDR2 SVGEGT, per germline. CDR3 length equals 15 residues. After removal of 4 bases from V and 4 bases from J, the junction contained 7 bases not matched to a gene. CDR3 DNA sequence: TGTGCCAGCAGTTCGGGACAGAGGGTTTACAATGAGCAGTTCTTC. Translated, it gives CASSSGQRVYNEQFF.